This T cell receptor beta chain was found in a study of blood T cell repertoires in COVID-19 (TCRdb year 2020). For context, the study as a whole: Collaborator samples came from the United States, Italy and Spain and covered acute and convalescent phases of COVID-19. Where HLA class I and class II types were available, the types were taken from metadata supplied by the sample provider, not from assay-based typing. Samples came from the ongoing ImmuneRACE study (first 160 participants) plus 1,254 subjects from 6 global collaborators. The material from the prospective study consisted of cDNA or gDNA derived from T cells, B-cell-depleted T cells, or PBMCs. The repertoires were made available in a free public database intended to serve as a resource for research on the immune response to SARS-CoV-2. Sample metadata almost always included a de-identified subject ID, COVID-19 status, age in years and sex. Deeply sampled blood TCRbeta repertoires from subjects exposed to, actively infected with, or recovered from COVID-19 were included in the dataset. What the work shows at the level of the full study, not this receptor alone: The amount of clinical and demographic metadata varied by source and participant and was provided uncurated.

TCRbeta CDR3 regions were amplified from genomic DNA by means of the immunoSEQ Assay, a bias-controlled multiplex PCR. Concerning the study's data processing: Within the assay, amplification of reference gene primers was used to estimate how many nucleated cells each sample contained. To quantify the absolute abundance of each unique TCRbeta CDR3 rearrangement, sequence reads were collapsed and filtered. Productive Simpson clonality was computed per sample as the square root of Simpson's diversity index over productive rearrangements. In TCRdb, the immuneACCESS table is reduced to in-frame sequences with V and J assigned. These tables do not hold every clone; where another copy was compared, an unresolved V gene accounts for under half, and the others remain unexplained. For V, J and clone size, that table is used; D and trimming come from the DNA. In this sample the table shows 300,000 to 350,000 clones, 80% to 90% of which occur a single time. The ten largest clonotypes hold 2.2% of the sample.

Participants in the prospective study were aged 18 to 89 years, lived in about two dozen United States geographic areas, and enrolled through a virtual design. In the prospective study, participants were assigned to cohorts based on the clinical history participants reported in a screening survey and a study questionnaire. Recovered participants in ImmuneRACE Cohort 3 were defined by two consecutive negative NP/OP PCR tests, clearance by a healthcare professional, or resolution of symptoms. In the prospective study, mobile phlebotomists collected whole blood, serum and a nasopharyngeal or oropharyngeal swab from each participant. Participants in the prospective study had the option to provide additional blood draws and questionnaires over a 2-month period. Before DNA extraction, prospective study blood samples were shipped either frozen or at room temperature. There are 13 amino acids in the CDR3, from cysteine to phenylalanine inclusive. The kept DNA is CDR3 alone, 39 bases in frame from the first base. CDR1 and CDR2 (SSHAT, FNYEAQ) derive from the germline V gene (reference sequence).

On this clone: The specificity of this receptor is unknown. A read error may account for a junction end that differs from germline.

Recombination connected TRBV7-7 to TRBJ2-7; TRBD2 fits 8 bases in the junction. The TCR comes from a man younger than 45 who had recovered from COVID-19. The sample consisted of PBMCs or T cells enriched from blood (not recorded which). The nucleotide sequence reads as follows: TGTGCTAGCAGCTTAGAGAGCGGGGGCGAGCAGTACTTC. It is translated as CASSLESGGEQYF.